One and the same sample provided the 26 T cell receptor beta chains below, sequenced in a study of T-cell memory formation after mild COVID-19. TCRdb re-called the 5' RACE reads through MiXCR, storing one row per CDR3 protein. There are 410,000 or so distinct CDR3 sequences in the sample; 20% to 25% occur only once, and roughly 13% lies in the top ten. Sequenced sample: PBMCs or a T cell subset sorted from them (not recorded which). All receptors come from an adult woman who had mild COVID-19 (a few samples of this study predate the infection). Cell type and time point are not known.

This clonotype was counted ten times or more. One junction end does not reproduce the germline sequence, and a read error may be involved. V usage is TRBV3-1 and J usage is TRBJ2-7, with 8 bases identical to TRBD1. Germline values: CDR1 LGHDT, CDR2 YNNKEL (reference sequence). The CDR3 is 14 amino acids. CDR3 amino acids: CASTQGHRGYEQYF. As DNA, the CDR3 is TGTGCCAGCACCCAAGGGCACAGGGGGTACGAGCAGTACTTC.

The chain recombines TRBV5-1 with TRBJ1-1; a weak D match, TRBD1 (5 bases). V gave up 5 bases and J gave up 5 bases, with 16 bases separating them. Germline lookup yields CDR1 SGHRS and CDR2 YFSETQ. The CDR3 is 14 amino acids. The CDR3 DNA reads TGCGCCAGCAGTTCGGGACTGGGGAGGACTGAAGCTTTCTTT. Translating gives CASSSGLGRTEAFF.

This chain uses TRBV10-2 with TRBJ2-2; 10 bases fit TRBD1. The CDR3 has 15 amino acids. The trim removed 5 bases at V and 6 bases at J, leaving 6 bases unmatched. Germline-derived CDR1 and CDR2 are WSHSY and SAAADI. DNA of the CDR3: TGCGCCAGCAGTTTGGGACAGGGGTTGGCCGGGGAGCTGTTTTTT. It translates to CASSLGQGLAGELFF.

CDR3 sequence reads: CAWSLGTDTQYF. CDR3 nucleotide sequence: TGTGCCTGGAGTCTAGGCACAGATACGCAGTATTTT. The gene calls are TRBV30 and TRBJ2-3; the D is unclear. The length of the CDR3 is 12 residues. Germline V gene data show CDR1 as GTSNPN and CDR2 as SVGIG (reference sequence). Trimming removed 2 bases from V and 1 base from J, with 4 bases in between.

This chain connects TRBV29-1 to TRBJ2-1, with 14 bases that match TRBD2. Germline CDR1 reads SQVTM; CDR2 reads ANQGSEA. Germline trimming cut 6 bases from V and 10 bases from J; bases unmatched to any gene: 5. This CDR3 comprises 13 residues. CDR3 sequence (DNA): TGCAGCGTACAGACTAGCGGGAGGGGGGAGCAGTTCTTC. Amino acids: CSVQTSGRGEQFF.

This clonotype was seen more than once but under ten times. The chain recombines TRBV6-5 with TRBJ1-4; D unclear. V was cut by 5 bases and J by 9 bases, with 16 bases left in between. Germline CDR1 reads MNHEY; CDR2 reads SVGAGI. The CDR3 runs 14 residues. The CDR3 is CASSPTPEGQKLFF. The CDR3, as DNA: TGTGCCAGCAGTCCCACCCCGGAAGGCCAAAAACTGTTTTTT.

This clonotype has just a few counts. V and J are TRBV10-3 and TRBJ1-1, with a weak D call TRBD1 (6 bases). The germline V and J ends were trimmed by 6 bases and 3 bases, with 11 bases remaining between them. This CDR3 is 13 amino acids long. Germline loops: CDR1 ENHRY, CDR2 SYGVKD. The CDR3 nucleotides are TGTGCCATCAGAGGACAGCCTGACACTGAAGCTTTCTTT. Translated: CAIRGQPDTEAFF.

The CDR3 DNA sequence: TGCGCCAGCAGCCCCGGGCTCGATGGCTACACCTTC. As protein: CASSPGLDGYTF. The chain joins TRBV5-1 to TRBJ1-2, with D unclear. CDR3 length: 12 residues. V lost 4 bases and J lost 6, with 10 bases in between. Germline CDR1 is SGHRS and CDR2 is YFSETQ. Drawing the rest from reference TRBV5-1 and TRBJ1-2, the complete variable domain is KAGVTQTPRYLIKTRGQQVTLSCSPISGHRSVSWYQQTPGQGLQFLFEYFSETQRNKGNFPGRFSGRQFSNSRSEMNVSTLELGDSALYLCASSPGLDGYTFGSGTRLTVV.

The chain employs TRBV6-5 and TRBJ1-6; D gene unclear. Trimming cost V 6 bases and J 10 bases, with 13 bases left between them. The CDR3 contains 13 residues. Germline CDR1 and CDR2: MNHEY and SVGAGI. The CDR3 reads CASRPHEASPLHF. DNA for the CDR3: TGTGCCAGCAGGCCCCATGAGGCCTCACCCCTCCACTTT.

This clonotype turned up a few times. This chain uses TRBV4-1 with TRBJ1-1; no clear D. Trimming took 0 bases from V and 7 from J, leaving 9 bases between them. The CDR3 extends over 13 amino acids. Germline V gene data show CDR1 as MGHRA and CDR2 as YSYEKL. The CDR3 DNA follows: TGCGCCAGCAGCCAAGACCCCGCCGGTGAAGCTTTCTTT. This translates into CASSQDPAGEAFF.

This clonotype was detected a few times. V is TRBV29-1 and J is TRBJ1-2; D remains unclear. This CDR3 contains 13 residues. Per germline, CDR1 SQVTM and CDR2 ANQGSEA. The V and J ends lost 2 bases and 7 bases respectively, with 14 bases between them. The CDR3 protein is CSVERSRGSGYTF. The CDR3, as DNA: TGCAGCGTTGAACGCAGCCGCGGTTCTGGCTACACCTTC.

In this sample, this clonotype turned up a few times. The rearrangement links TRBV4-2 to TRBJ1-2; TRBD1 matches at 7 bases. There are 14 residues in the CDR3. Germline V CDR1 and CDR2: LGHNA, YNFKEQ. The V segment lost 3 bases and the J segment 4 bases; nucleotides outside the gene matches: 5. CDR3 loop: CASSQTTGSYGYTF. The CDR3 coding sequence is TGTGCCAGCAGCCAGACGACAGGGAGCTATGGCTACACCTTC.

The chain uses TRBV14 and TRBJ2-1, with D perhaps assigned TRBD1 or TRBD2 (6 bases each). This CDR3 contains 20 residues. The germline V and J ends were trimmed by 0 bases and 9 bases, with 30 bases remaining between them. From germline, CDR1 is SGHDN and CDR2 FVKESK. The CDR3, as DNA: TGTGCCAGCAGCCAAGATCAGGGGACTTACTCAAACCCCTACGGAGTTGAGCAGTTCTTC. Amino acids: CASSQDQGTYSNPYGVEQFF.

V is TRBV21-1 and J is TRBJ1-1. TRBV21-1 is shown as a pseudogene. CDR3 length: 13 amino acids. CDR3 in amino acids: CASPSREGTEAFF. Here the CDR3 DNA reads TGTGCCAGCCCGTCTCGGGAGGGTACTGAAGCTTTCTTT.

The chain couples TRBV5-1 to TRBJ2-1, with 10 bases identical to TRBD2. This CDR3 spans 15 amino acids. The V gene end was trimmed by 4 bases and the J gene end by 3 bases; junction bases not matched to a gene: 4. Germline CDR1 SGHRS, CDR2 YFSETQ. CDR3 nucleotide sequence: TGCGCCAGCAGCGCGGGACTAGCGTACTACAATGAGCAGTTCTTC. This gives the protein CASSAGLAYYNEQFF.

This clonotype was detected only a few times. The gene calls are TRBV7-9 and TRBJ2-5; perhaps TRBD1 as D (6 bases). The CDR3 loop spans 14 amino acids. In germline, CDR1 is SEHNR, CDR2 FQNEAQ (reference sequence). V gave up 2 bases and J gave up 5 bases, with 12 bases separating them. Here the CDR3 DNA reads TGTGCCAGCAGCTTACTCCAGGGGTACGAGACCCAGTACTTC. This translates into CASSLLQGYETQYF.

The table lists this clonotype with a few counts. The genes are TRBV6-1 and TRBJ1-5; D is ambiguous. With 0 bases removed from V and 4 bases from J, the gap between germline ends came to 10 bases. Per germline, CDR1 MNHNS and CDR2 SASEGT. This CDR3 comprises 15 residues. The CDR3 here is CASSEARLFNQPQHF. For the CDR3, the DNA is TGTGCCAGCAGTGAAGCCAGGCTGTTTAATCAGCCCCAGCATTTT.

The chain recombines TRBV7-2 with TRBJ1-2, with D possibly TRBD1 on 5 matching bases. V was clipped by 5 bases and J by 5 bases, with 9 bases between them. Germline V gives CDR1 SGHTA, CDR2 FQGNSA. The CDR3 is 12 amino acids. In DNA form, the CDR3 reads TGTGCCAGCAGCCGGGACTGGTATGGCTACACCTTC. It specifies CASSRDWYGYTF.

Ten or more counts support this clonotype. The DNA for the CDR3 is TGCAGTGCTAGCCAGCCCGCAGCGGGAGTGGGCGAGCAGTACTTC. Its translation: CSASQPAAGVGEQYF. The rearrangement joins TRBV20-1 to TRBJ2-7; 8 bases align to TRBD2. The CDR3 totals 15 residues. J was trimmed by 6 bases and V by 3 bases; bases with no gene match: 13. Germline V gene lookup returns CDR1 DFQATT and CDR2 SNEGSKA (reference sequence).

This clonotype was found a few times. Here the CDR3 DNA reads TGCAGTGCCCGCTCTCAGGAGCAGTACTTC. This translates into CSARSQEQYF. The chain uses TRBV20-1 and TRBJ2-7; D uncertain. CDR3 length: 10 residues. V was trimmed by 6 bases and J by 7 bases, leaving 10 bases between them. CDR1 is DFQATT and CDR2 is SNEGSKA in the germline V gene (reference sequence).

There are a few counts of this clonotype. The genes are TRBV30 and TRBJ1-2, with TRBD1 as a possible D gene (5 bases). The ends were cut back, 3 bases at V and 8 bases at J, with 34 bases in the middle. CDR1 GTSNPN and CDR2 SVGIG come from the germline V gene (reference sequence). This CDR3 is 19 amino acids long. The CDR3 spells CAWRRTSSWLRKGLRGYTF. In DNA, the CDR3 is TGTGCCTGGAGAAGGACGTCAAGCTGGCTCAGGAAGGGGCTTAGGGGCTACACCTTC.

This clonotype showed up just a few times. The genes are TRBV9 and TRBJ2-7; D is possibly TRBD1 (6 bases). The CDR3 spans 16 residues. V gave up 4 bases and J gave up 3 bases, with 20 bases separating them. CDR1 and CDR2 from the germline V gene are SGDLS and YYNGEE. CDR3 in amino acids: CASSQSSGTRDYEQYF. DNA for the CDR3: TGTGCCAGCAGCCAATCCTCCGGGACAAGGGACTACGAGCAGTACTTC.

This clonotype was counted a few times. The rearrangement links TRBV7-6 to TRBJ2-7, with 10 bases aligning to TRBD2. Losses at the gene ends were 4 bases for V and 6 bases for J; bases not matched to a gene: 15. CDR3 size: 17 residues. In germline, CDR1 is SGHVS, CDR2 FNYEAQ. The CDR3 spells CASSYSTSGDYHSEQYF. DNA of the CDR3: TGTGCCAGCAGCTATTCCACTAGCGGGGATTACCATAGCGAGCAGTACTTC.

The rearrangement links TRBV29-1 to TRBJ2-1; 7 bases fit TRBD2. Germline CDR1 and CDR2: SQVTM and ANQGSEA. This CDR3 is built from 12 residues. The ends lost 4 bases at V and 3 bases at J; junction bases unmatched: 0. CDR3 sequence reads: CSVAGGYNEQFF. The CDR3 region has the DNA TGCAGCGTTGCGGGGGGCTACAATGAGCAGTTCTTC.

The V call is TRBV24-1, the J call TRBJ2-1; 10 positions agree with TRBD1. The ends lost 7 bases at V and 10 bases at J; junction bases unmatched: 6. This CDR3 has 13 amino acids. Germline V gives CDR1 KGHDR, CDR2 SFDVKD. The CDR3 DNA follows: TGTGCCACCAGGGACAGGGGGGGGACGGAGCAGTTCTTC. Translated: CATRDRGGTEQFF.

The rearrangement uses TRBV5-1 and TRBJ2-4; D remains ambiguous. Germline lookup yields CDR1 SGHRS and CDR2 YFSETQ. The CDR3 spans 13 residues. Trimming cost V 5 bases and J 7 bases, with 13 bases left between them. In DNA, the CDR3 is TGCGCCAGCAGGGCAATCACCGGGAACATTCAGTACTTC. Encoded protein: CASRAITGNIQYF.